The T cell receptor (beta chain) described here comes from a study of T cell repertoires in cytomegalovirus infection. Findings and caveats of the study: Individuals carrying CMV plus the relevant HLA were identified by cumulative frequency of public TCR beta families.

The CDR3 runs to 17 residues. The germline V gene has CDR1 SGHAT and CDR2 FQNNGV. Trimming removed 1 base from V and 2 bases from J; junction bases left unmatched: 5. This clonotype was seen repeatedly, ten times or more. Its antigen is unknown. MiXCR, applied by TCRdb to the reads, yields one record per CDR3 protein. The sample has more than 250,000 distinct CDR3 sequences; approximately 13% are singletons. The chain employs TRBV11-2 and TRBJ2-1; 10 nucleotides match TRBD2. Sequenced: PBMCs. The TCR was taken from a human donor in good health (CMV status not recorded). Some clones in this sample may be carry-over from other donors' samples. CDR3 DNA: TGTGCCAGCAGCTTAGTGTCTAGCGGGAGTGCCTACAATGAGCAGTTCTTC. It encodes CASSLVSSGSAYNEQFF.